This record covers a single T cell receptor beta chain. The data derive from a study of CD8 T cells in Susac syndrome. Random hexamers were used to reverse transcribe an amount of roughly 0.45 to 1 ug RNA. TCRdb reprocessed the immunoSEQ multiplex PCR reads via MiXCR and lists one record per CDR3 protein. The table shows under 200,000 distinct CDR3 sequences, with just under 95% occurring only once. Trimming cost V 0 bases and J 4 bases, with 11 bases left between them. The CDR3 has 15 amino acids. The germline V gene encodes CDR1 LGHNA and CDR2 YSLEER. This TCR was sampled from a human donor in good health. The source material was CD4+ T cells from PBMCs. This sequence joins TRBV4-3 and TRBJ2-3; D is undetermined. DNA of the CDR3: TGCGCCAGCAGCCAAGATTCGGCGCGGTCAGATACGCAGTATTTT. Its translation is CASSQDSARSDTQYF.